The 15 T cell receptor beta chains below were found in one sample sequenced in a study of regulatory T cells in long-lasting Graves disease. The sample's time point: persistent/refractory GD, antithyroid drugs over 5 years with positive TRAb. Following extraction of RNA from PBMCs, that RNA was used to make the TCR library. Construction of the TCR beta libraries employed iRepertoire HTBI primers in conjunction with Arm-PCR of CDR3 regions. TCRdb fed the multiplex PCR reads into MiXCR, producing one record per CDR3 protein. The data show about 660,000 distinct CDR3 sequences, around 30% seen once. This specimen consisted of peripheral blood mononuclear cells (PBMCs), obtained when the disease was refractory, from a patient treated with antithyroid drugs. These receptor sequences come from a female donor with Graves disease.

In its sample, this clonotype was seen a few times. This chain joins TRBV20-1 and TRBJ2-5; D is unclear. V was clipped by 7 bases and J by 5 bases, with 17 bases between them. Per the germline V gene, CDR1 is DFQATT and CDR2 is SNEGSKA (reference sequence). This CDR3 is 13 amino acids long. CDR3 in amino acids: CSESPILWETQYF. The CDR3 coding sequence is TGCAGTGAGTCCCCCATTCTTTGGGAGACCCAGTACTTC.

The sample holds many counts of this clonotype. The chain is built from TRBV5-1 and TRBJ1-1, with D unresolved. This CDR3 is built from 12 residues. In germline, CDR1 is SGHRS, CDR2 YFSETQ. V lost 0 bases to trimming and J lost 7 bases, with 7 bases between them. CDR3 region: CASSLVEDEAFF. The CDR3 DNA reads TGCGCCAGCAGCTTGGTAGAAGATGAAGCTTTCTTT.

This clonotype was recorded a few times. The chain links TRBV12-3 or TRBV12-4 to TRBJ1-2, with 8 nucleotides matching TRBD1. V lost 4 bases, J lost 4 bases, and 8 bases stayed unmatched. This CDR3 contains 15 residues. The chain's CDR3 is CASSSRQGSLYGYTF. The CDR3 nucleotides are TGTGCCAGCAGTTCCCGACAGGGGTCCCTCTATGGCTACACCTTC.

The chain's CDR3 is CASRAGTGVLGEQYF. DNA for the CDR3: TGTGCCAGCAGGGCCGGGACAGGGGTTCTAGGCGAGCAGTACTTC. The V call is TRBV12-3 or TRBV12-4, the J call TRBJ2-7; 10 bases are shared with TRBD1. This CDR3 is built from 15 residues. V lost 6 bases to trimming and J lost 6 bases; unmatched junction nucleotides: 11.

This chain uses TRBV30 with TRBJ1-1, with D perhaps matching TRBD1 (6 bases). The CDR3 spans 13 residues. The germline V and J ends were trimmed by 4 bases and 1 base, with 10 bases remaining between them. The germline gives CDR1 GTSNPN, CDR2 SVGIG (reference sequence). CDR3 sequence: CAWTGVRNTEAFF. CDR3 bases: TGTGCCTGGACAGGGGTGAGGAACACTGAAGCTTTCTTT.

The genes are TRBV6-9 and TRBJ1-5; 7 nucleotides align to TRBD1. Trimming cost V 3 bases and J 7 bases; bases outside gene matches: 9. The CDR3 length is 15 residues. CDR1 and CDR2 (germline): MNHGY, SVAAGI. In nucleotides, the CDR3 is TGTGCCAGCAGTTACATAGGGGGCGCCGGACAGCCCCAGCATTTT. Its protein is CASSYIGGAGQPQHF.

The chain couples TRBV19 to TRBJ1-2; 10 bases are a match to TRBD1. After removal of 6 bases from V and 4 bases from J, the junction contained 8 bases not matched to a gene. This CDR3 region has 15 residues. Looked up from germline, CDR1 is LNHDA and CDR2 is SQIVND (reference sequence). This CDR3 is CASRDPGQGSYGYTF. The CDR3 DNA sequence: TGTGCCAGTAGAGACCCGGGACAGGGGAGCTATGGCTACACCTTC.

The V and J genes are TRBV30 and TRBJ2-5, with 9 bases aligning to TRBD1. Per germline, CDR1 GTSNPN and CDR2 SVGIG (reference sequence). The CDR3 totals 15 residues. V shed 2 bases, J shed 2 bases, and the junction held 6 bases outside the gene matches. CDR3: CAWSNGDREQETQYF. In nucleotides, the CDR3 is TGTGCCTGGAGTAATGGGGACAGGGAACAAGAGACCCAGTACTTC. Based on the CDR3 plus reference TRBV30 and TRBJ2-5, the full variable domain is SQTIHQWPATLVQPVGSPLSLECTVEGTSNPNLYWYRQAAGRGLQLLFYSVGIGQISSEVPQNLSASRPQDRQFILSSKKLLLSDSGFYLCAWSNGDREQETQYFGPGTRLLVL.

The chain combines TRBV10-3 with TRBJ1-2, with a weak D call TRBD1 (6 bases). The CDR3 consists of 15 residues. Germline loops: CDR1 ENHRY, CDR2 SYGVKD. V lost 4 bases and J 5 bases, leaving 17 bases between the germline ends. The CDR3 region is CAISGAGDAAYGYTF. The CDR3 nucleotides read TGTGCCATCAGTGGGGCAGGGGACGCTGCTTATGGCTACACCTTC.

The chain carries TRBV5-1 and TRBJ2-2; D is possibly TRBD2 (6 bases). This CDR3 comprises 14 residues. Germline V CDR1 and CDR2: SGHRS, YFSETQ. V was cut by 3 bases and J by 3 bases, with 9 bases left in between. CDR3 nucleotides: TGCGCCAGCAGCTACCGGGACTACACCGGGGAGCTGTTTTTT. Translated, it gives CASSYRDYTGELFF.

The chain employs TRBV5-1 and TRBJ1-1; D unresolved. CDR1 and CDR2 from the germline V gene are SGHRS and YFSETQ. This CDR3 has 16 amino acids. V lost 1 base to trimming and J lost 0 bases, with 13 bases between them. The CDR3 DNA sequence: TGCGCCAGCAGCTTGTCATTTGGAGATCTGAACACTGAAGCTTTCTTT. Translation: CASSLSFGDLNTEAFF. Filled out from reference TRBV5-1 and TRBJ1-1, the complete variable domain reads KAGVTQTPRYLIKTRGQQVTLSCSPISGHRSVSWYQQTPGQGLQFLFEYFSETQRNKGNFPGRFSGRQFSNSRSEMNVSTLELGDSALYLCASSLSFGDLNTEAFFGQGTRLTVV.

The CDR3 is CASSSPGRPNEKLFF. For the CDR3, the DNA is TGTGCCAGCAGCTCCCCGGGACGGCCTAATGAAAAACTGTTTTTT. The chain joins TRBV7-9 to TRBJ1-4, with D perhaps matching TRBD1 (5 bases). There are 15 residues in the CDR3. Germline CDR1 reads SEHNR; CDR2 reads FQNEAQ (reference sequence). Trimming shortened V by 4 bases and J by 3 bases, and 12 bases separated the two germline ends.

V is TRBV12-3 or TRBV12-4 and J is TRBJ2-2; 7 bases map to TRBD2. Trimming at V came to 5 bases and at J to 5 bases, leaving 8 bases not matched to a gene. This CDR3 has 15 amino acids. CDR3 sequence reads: CASSLYAGLTGELFF. The CDR3 DNA sequence: TGTGCCAGCAGTCTCTATGCGGGACTAACCGGGGAGCTGTTTTTT.

A few counts support this clonotype. This chain links TRBV5-1 with TRBJ1-1; the D is unclear. Trimming took 0 bases from V and 6 from J, leaving 12 bases between them. Germline CDR1 and CDR2: SGHRS and YFSETQ. This CDR3 is 14 amino acids long. CDR3 nucleotide sequence: TGCGCCAGCAGCTTGGGGACTTCCGCACCTGAAGCTTTCTTT. It encodes CASSLGTSAPEAFF.

This clonotype was seen more than once but under ten times. The chain combines TRBV5-1 with TRBJ1-1; D possibly corresponds to TRBD1 (5 bases). Germline CDR1 reads SGHRS; CDR2 reads YFSETQ. V lost 2 bases and J 6 bases, leaving 11 bases between the germline ends. This CDR3 region has 13 residues. The CDR3 coding sequence is TGCGCCAGCAGCTTTGGACAAGCTCCTGAAGCTTTCTTT. Translation gives CASSFGQAPEAFF.